The text below deals with one TCR beta chain. No cognate antigen has been identified for it. The junction does not match germline at one end; this may be a read error. This sample was taken from a study of tumor and adjacent non-tumor tissue in lung cancer (dated by TCRdb to 2017 to 2018). Regarding the research as a whole: By cancer type, the cohort comprised under 15 adenocarcinoma patients, a couple of squamous cell carcinoma patients and 1 small cell lung cancer patient. Among the approximately 15 patients, ages ranged from roughly 30 to 85 years, roughly ten were men and 5 were women, and disease was TNM stage I to III. A total of some 130 million productive TCRbeta reads were generated by sequencing, corresponding to an average of about 4.17 million reads per sample. Bulk TCRbeta repertoires were compared between lung tumor tissue and matched distant non-tumor lung tissue obtained from more than 12 lung cancer patients. TCRbeta CDR3 sequencing was performed on about 29 paired specimens, with one tumor sample and one normal lung sample collected per patient. What the study reported, not specific to this receptor: Peripheral blood was not sequenced, so blood TCRbeta repertoires were not examined in the lung cancer patients of the study. Neither the sequencing platform nor unique molecular identifiers are named or mentioned anywhere in the methods. With only about 16 patients in the cohort, the authors noted that larger samples and more detailed clinical data are needed. Significantly higher TCR diversity was found in younger patients, and higher tumor TCR diversity was associated with shorter overall and disease-free survival. The top 100 clones made up a significantly larger cumulative share of the repertoire in normal lung than in tumor tissue. Tumor tissue showed significantly higher TCR diversity (inverse Simpson) than normal lung tissue, at roughly 430 vs 170 (P = 0.0075, Mann-Whitney U test).

The method behind the library was multiplex PCR. Data came from an Illumina HiSeq 2500. Following protocols modified from ARM-PCR, the researchers constructed TCRbeta libraries through three rounds of nested PCR with primers (Table S4). Before sequencing, PCR products in the 200-500 bp range were cut out of the gel and cleaned up using the QIAquick gel extraction kit. The original methods were these. Reads were cleaned with Trimmomatic, merged with FLASH into complete CDR3 sequences, and assigned to V(D)J germline segments with MiTCR. Clonal diversity was computed as the inverse Simpson's index with VDJtools. In-frame sequences without a premature stop codon were defined as productive reads. TCRdb reprocessed the public reads (quality trimming at Q25 with fastp, clone calling with MiXCR) and kept in-frame beta chains. Every entry covers one CDR3 protein and lists the most common genes and DNA from its rows. The V and J calls shown here were made by TCRdb, not taken from the authors' results. In all, the sample holds over 110,000 distinct CDR3 sequences, and 66% of those were seen once. The top ten clones comprise about 20% of the sample.

Bulk unsorted tissue served as the source for RNA extraction, and RNA quality was assessed using a NanoDrop ND-1000 and an Agilent 2100. Donors were newly diagnosed lung cancer patients admitted for thoracic surgery in China between August and November 2014, without prior chemotherapy. Anyone who had undergone radiotherapy or chemotherapy before, or who had another cancer at the same time, was left out of the study. Surgical tissue pieces of about 1-2.1 cm3 were preserved in RNAlater solution and stored at -80 °C until use. Counted from cysteine to phenylalanine, this CDR3 has 15 amino acids. This entry keeps only the CDR3 DNA: 45 bases, framed from base 1. CDR1 and CDR2 are read off the germline V gene as KGHDR and SFDVKD.

Sequencing input: lung tumor tissue. Here the chain combines TRBV24-1 and TRBJ2-1; no D gene call is confident. This sequence originates from a man aged 55 to 70 with small cell lung cancer. The CDR3 region reads CATSGSERSYNEQFF. DNA sequence: TGTGCCACCAGTGGTTCAGAGAGGTCCTACAATGAGCAGTTTTTC.